The 8 T cell receptor beta chains below were found in one sample sequenced in a study of T cells in Graves' hyperthyroidism and ophthalmopathy. TCR beta CDR3 regions were amplified from RNA. Using the HTBI primer set, a first-round RT-PCR was run on the TCR CDR3. TCRdb independently ran MiXCR on the multiplex PCR reads; one entry per CDR3 protein. The table includes hundreds of thousands of distinct CDR3 sequences, 13% to 15% detected once. Sequencing was carried out using blood. These receptors were taken from a woman under 30 with Graves' hyperthyroidism.

For the CDR3, the DNA is TGTGCCAGCAGCCACCGAGGGGCAGCCCGTGGGGAAAAACTGTTTTTT. Residues: CASSHRGAARGEKLFF. The V and J genes are TRBV3-1 and TRBJ1-4; the D gene is possibly TRBD1 (5 bases). The CDR3 consists of 16 residues. Trimming left V 3 bases short and J 8 bases short, with 19 bases between. The germline V gene has CDR1 LGHDT and CDR2 YNNKEL (reference sequence).

This clonotype came up many times. This chain connects TRBV3-1 to TRBJ2-2; the D call may be TRBD1 or TRBD2 (5 bases each). Trimming pared 2 bases from V and 0 bases from J, leaving 16 bases between. Looked up from germline, CDR1 is LGHDT and CDR2 is YNNKEL (reference sequence). The length of the CDR3 is 18 residues. The CDR3 sequence: CASSQLRNSGPNTGELFF. The CDR3, as DNA: TGTGCCAGCAGCCAACTTAGGAATTCGGGGCCGAACACCGGGGAGCTGTTTTTT.

The V and J genes are TRBV7-8 and TRBJ1-5, with D unclear. CDR3 length equals 15 residues. The ends were cut back, 2 bases at V and 3 bases at J, with 11 bases in the middle. Germline V gene sequence: CDR1 SGHVS, CDR2 FQNEAQ. For the CDR3, the DNA is TGTGCCAGCAGCTTATCTCAACCAATCAATCAGCCCCAGCATTTT. Its protein product is CASSLSQPINQPQHF.

The sample holds many counts of this clonotype. V usage is TRBV20-1 and J usage is TRBJ1-3; D is uncertain. There are 14 residues in the CDR3. V gave up 4 bases and J gave up 4 bases, with 14 bases separating them. Germline V lookup: CDR1 DFQATT, CDR2 SNEGSKA (reference sequence). DNA for the CDR3: TGCAGTGCTACCCGGTCGACGATGGGAAACACCATATATTTT. Residues: CSATRSTMGNTIYF.

This clonotype was picked up many times. This sequence joins TRBV3-1 and TRBJ2-7; D unclear. This CDR3 spans 16 amino acids. The V gene's germline CDR1 is LGHDT and CDR2 YNNKEL (reference sequence). Between the trimmed V and J ends, which lost 3 bases and 0 bases, there was a span of 15 bases. CDR3 sequence (DNA): TGTGCCAGCAGCCACGGCCTCATGAAGGTCTCCTACGAGCAGTACTTC. It translates to CASSHGLMKVSYEQYF.

The sample holds many counts of this clonotype. The rearrangement uses TRBV27 and TRBJ2-7, with 9 bases fitting TRBD2. The CDR3 length is 13 residues. Looked up from germline, CDR1 is MNHEY and CDR2 is SMNVEV (reference sequence). With 6 bases clipped from V and 5 bases from J, the junction kept 5 bases outside the gene matches. CDR3 loop: CASRLAGWNEQYF. The CDR3 DNA follows: TGTGCCAGCAGGCTAGCGGGATGGAACGAGCAGTACTTC.

The chain combines TRBV18 with TRBJ1-1, with D perhaps TRBD1 (5 bases). Trimming took off 3 bases at V and 4 bases at J, with 18 bases between the two ends. The CDR3 consists of 16 residues. Germline V gene data show CDR1 as KGHSH and CDR2 as LQKENI. The CDR3 DNA follows: TGTGCCAGCTCACCTCGCACCTCGAGCGGGGGCACTGAAGCTTTCTTT. Residues: CASSPRTSSGGTEAFF.

This clonotype was recorded at least ten times. The chain is built from TRBV11-2 and TRBJ2-7; 9 positions match TRBD1. Germline CDR1 is SGHAT and CDR2 is FQNNGV. The CDR3 has 14 residues. The V segment lost 5 bases and the J segment 4 bases; nucleotides outside the gene matches: 6. In DNA form, the CDR3 reads TGTGCCAGCAGCACCGGGACAGGGATGTACGAGCAGTACTTC. Its protein is CASSTGTGMYEQYF.